This TCR beta chain was recorded in a study of Ad26.COV2.S vaccination and SARS-CoV-2 variants. The data were produced by immunoSEQ multiplex PCR, yet TCRdb's version contains in-frame clones alone and is incomplete. The profile shows about 420,000 clones, around 87% of them singletons. The CDR3 contains 16 residues. CDR1 is MDHEN and CDR2 is SYDVKM in the germline V gene. Trimming took 6 bases from V and 0 from J; bases not matched to a gene: 9. As to treatment: about 20 received Ad26.COV2.S at low or high dose, single or two shots; about five received placebo; per-sample allocation not given. Sample collection was performed on day 63 after the first vaccine or placebo injection. Participants' vaccine, an Ad26 vector, delivered Wuhan-strain SARS-CoV-2 spike.

V is TRBV28 and J is TRBJ2-7, with TRBD1 matching 9 bases. Sequenced material: peripheral blood, taken in a trial of Ad26.COV2.S vaccine versus placebo. The sequence derives from a person aged 18 to 59 who received the Ad26.COV2.S COVID-19 vaccine or a placebo. The CDR3 loop is CASRILQGASSYEQYF. Here the CDR3 DNA reads TGTGCCAGCAGAATACTACAGGGGGCTAGCTCCTACGAGCAGTACTTC.